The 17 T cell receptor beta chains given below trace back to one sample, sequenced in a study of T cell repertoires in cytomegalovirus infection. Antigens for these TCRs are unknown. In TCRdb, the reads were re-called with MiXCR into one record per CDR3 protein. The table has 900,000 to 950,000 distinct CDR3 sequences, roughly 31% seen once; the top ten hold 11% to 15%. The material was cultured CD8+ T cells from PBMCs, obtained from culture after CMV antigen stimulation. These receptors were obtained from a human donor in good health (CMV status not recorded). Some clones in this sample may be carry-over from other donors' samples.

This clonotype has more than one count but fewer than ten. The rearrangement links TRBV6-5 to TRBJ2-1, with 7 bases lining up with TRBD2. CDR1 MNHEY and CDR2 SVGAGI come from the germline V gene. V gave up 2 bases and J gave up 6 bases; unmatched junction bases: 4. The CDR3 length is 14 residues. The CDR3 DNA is TGTGCCAGCAGTTACGGGGGGGGACCCAATGAGCAGTTCTTC. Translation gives CASSYGGGPNEQFF.

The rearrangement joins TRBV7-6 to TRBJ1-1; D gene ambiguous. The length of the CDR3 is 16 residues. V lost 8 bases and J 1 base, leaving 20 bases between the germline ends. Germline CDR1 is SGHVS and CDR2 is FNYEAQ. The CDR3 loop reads CASLNPPRIPNTEAFF. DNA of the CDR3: TGTGCCAGCTTAAACCCCCCCCGGATTCCGAACACTGAAGCTTTCTTT.

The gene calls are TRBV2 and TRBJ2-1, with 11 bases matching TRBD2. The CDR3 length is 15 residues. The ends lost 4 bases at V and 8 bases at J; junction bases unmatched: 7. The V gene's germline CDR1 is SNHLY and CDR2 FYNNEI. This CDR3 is CASSAPSGGIDEQFF. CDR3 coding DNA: TGTGCCAGCAGTGCTCCTAGCGGGGGGATCGATGAGCAGTTCTTC.

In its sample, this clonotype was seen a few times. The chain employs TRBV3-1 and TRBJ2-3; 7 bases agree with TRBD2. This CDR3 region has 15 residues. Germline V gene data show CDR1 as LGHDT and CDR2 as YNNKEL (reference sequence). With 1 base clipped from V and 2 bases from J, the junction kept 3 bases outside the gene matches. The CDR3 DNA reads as TGTGCCAGCAGCCAAGTGGGGGGGTACACAGATACGCAGTATTTT. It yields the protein CASSQVGGYTDTQYF.

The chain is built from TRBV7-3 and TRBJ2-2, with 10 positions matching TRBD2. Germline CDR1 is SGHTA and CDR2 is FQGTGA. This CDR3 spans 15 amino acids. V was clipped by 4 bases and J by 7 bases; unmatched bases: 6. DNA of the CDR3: TGTGCCAGCAGCTCTTCGGGACTAGCGATCGGGGAGCTGTTTTTT. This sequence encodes CASSSSGLAIGELFF.

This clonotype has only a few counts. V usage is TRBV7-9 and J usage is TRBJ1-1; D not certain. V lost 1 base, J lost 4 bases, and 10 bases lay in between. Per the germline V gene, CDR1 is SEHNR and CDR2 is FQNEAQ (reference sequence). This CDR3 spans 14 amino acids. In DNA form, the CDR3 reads TGTGCCAGCAGCTTAGGATATGCCGGCACTGAAGCTTTCTTT. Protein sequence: CASSLGYAGTEAFF.

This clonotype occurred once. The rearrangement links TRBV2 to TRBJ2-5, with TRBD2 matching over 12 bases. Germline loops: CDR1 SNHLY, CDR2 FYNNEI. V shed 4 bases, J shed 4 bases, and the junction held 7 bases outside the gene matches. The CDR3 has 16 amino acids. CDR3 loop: CASSGPSGGARETQYF. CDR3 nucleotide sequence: TGTGCCAGCAGTGGGCCTAGCGGGGGGGCCAGAGAGACCCAGTACTTC. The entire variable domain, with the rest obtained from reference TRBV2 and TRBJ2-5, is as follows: EPEVTQTPSHQVTQMGQEVILRCVPISNHLYFYWYRQILGQKVEFLVSFYNNEISEKSEIFDDQFSVERPDGSNFTLKIRSTKLEDSAMYFCASSGPSGGARETQYFGPGTRLLVL.

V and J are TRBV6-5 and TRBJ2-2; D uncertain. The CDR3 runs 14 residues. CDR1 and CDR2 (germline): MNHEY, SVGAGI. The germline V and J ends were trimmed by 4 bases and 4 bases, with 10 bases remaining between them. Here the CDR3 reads CASSSLTSTGELFF. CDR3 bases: TGTGCCAGCAGTTCCCTGACCTCCACCGGGGAGCTGTTTTTT.

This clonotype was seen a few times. CDR3 protein: CASSFPTSGGDRTYEQYF. In DNA, the CDR3 is TGTGCCAGCAGCTTTCCGACTAGCGGGGGAGATCGCACCTACGAGCAGTACTTC. The chain uses TRBV11-1 and TRBJ2-7; TRBD2 matches at 12 bases. V trimming: 3 bases; J trimming: 2 bases; junction bases outside the gene matches: 11. There are 18 residues in the CDR3. Germline V gene sequence: CDR1 SGHAT, CDR2 FQDESV (reference sequence).

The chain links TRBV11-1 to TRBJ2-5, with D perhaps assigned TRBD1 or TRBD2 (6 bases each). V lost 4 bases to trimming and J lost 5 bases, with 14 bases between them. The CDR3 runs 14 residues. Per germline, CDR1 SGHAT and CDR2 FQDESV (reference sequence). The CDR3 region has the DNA TGTGCCAGCAGCTCCGTTGGGGGGCTGGAGACCCAGTACTTC. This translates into CASSSVGGLETQYF.

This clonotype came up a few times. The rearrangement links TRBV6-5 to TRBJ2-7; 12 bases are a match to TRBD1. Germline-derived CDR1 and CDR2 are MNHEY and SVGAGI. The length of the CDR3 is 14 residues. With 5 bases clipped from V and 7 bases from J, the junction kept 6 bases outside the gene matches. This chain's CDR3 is CASSLGTGGFEQYF. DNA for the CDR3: TGTGCCAGCAGTCTCGGGACAGGGGGCTTTGAGCAGTACTTC.

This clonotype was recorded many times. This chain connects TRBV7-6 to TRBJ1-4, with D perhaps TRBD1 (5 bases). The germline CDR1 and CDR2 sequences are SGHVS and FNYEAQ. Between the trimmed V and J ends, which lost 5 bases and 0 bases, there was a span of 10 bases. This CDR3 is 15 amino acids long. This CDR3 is CASSRDGSTNEKLFF. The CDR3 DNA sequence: TGTGCCAGCAGCCGGGACGGTTCAACTAATGAAAAACTGTTTTTT.

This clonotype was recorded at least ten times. The CDR3 DNA reads TGTGCCAGCAGCTCCTGGGACAGGGGGTACGAGCAGTACGTC. As protein: CASSSWDRGYEQYV. The V call is TRBV7-2, the J call TRBJ2-7; 11 nucleotides match TRBD1. Germline loops: CDR1 SGHTA, CDR2 FQGNSA. Germline trimming cut 4 bases from V and 4 bases from J; bases unmatched to any gene: 3. CDR3 length: 14 residues.

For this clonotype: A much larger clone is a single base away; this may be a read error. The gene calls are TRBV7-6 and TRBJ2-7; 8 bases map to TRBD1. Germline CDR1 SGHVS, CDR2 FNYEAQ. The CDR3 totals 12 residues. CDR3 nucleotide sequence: TGTGCCAACAGCCCCGGGACAGGCGAGCAGTACTTC. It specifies CANSPGTGEQYF.

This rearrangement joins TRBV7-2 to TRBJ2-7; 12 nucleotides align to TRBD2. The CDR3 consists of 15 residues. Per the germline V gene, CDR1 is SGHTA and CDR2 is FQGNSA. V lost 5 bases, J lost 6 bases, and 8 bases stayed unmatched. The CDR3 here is CASSRGTSGFPEQYV. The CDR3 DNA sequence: TGTGCCAGCAGCCGCGGGACTAGCGGGTTCCCCGAGCAGTACGTC.

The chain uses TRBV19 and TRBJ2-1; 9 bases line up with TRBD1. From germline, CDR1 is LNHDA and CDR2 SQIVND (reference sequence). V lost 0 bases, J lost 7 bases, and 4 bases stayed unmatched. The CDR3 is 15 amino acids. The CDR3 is CASSIDDRGVNEQFF. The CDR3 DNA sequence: TGTGCCAGTAGTATAGATGACAGGGGGGTGAATGAGCAGTTCTTC. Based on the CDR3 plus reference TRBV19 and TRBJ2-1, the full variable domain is DGGITQSPKYLFRKEGQNVTLSCEQNLNHDAMYWYRQDPGQGLRLIYYSQIVNDFQKGDIAEGYSVSREKKESFPLTVTSAQKNPTAFYLCASSIDDRGVNEQFFGPGTRLTVL.

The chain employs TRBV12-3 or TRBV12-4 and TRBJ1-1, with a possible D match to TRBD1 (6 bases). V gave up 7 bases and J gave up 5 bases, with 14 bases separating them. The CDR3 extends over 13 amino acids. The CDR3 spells CASTRGGMTEAFF. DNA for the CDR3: TGTGCCAGCACTCGAGGGGGTATGACTGAAGCTTTCTTT.